There are a few counts of the clone carrying this T cell receptor beta chain. Antigen specificity is unknown. Authors' methods: After removing out-of-frame reads, 2.3 million or so distinct TCRbeta sequences remained. Sequencing was performed with immunoSEQ multiplex PCR; in TCRdb, only in-frame clones are kept and a portion is missing. V and J calls and clone size are those listed in that table; D and trimming were worked out from the DNA. The repertoire consists of over 60,000 clones, with around four fifths occurring once and the leading ten covering roughly 0.95%. This entry comes from a study of memory CD4+ T cells and cytomegalovirus serostatus. Single viable CD3+CD4+CD8-CD45RO+ cells were sorted as the memory CD4+ T cells. Study-level findings and limits: Each of around 69 CMV-associated TCRbeta sequences occurred in one to five individuals. Suggested: most of the CMV-linked TCR signature lies in CD4+ memory cells.

The CDR3 has 14 residues. The V gene end was trimmed by 8 bases and the J gene end by 6 bases; junction bases not matched to a gene: 0. Germline V gives CDR1 SNHLY, CDR2 FYNNEI. The chain carries TRBV2 and TRBJ2-2; the match to TRBD2 covers 16 bases. This TCR came from an adult in good health and CMV-seronegative. The sample comprised memory CD4+ T cells from blood. The CDR3 coding sequence is TGTGCCAGCGGGACTAGCGGGGGGGCCGGGGAGCTGTTTTTT. Amino acids: CASGTSGGAGELFF.